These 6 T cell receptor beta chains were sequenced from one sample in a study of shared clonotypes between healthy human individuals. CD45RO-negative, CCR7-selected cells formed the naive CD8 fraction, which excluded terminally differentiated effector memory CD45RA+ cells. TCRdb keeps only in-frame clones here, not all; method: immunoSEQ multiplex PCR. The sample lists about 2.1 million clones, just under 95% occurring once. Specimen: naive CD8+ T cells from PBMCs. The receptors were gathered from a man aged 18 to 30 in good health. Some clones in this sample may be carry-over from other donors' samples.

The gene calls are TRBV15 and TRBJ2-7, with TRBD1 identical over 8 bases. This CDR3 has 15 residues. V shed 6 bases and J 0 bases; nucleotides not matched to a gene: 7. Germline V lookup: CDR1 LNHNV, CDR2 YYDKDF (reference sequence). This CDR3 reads CATSSTGGFSYEQYF. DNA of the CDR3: TGTGCCACCAGTAGTACAGGGGGTTTCTCCTACGAGCAGTACTTC. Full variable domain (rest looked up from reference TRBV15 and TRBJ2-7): DAMVIQNPRYQVTQFGKPVTLSCSQTLNHNVMYWYQQKSSQAPKLLFHYYDKDFNNEADTPDNFQSRRPNTSFCFLDIRSPGLGDTAMYLCATSSTGGFSYEQYFGPGTRLTVT.

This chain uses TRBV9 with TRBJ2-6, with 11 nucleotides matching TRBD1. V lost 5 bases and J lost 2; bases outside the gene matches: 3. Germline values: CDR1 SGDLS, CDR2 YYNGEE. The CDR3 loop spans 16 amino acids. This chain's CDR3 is CASRGQGAPGANVLTF. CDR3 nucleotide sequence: TGTGCCAGCAGAGGACAGGGGGCGCCTGGGGCCAACGTCCTGACTTTC.

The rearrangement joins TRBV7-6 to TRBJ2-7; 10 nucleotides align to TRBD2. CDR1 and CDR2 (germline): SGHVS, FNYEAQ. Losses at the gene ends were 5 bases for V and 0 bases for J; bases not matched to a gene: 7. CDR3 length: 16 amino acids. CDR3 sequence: CASSPRTSGISYEQYF. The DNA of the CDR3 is TGTGCCAGCAGCCCTAGGACTAGCGGAATCTCCTACGAGCAGTACTTC. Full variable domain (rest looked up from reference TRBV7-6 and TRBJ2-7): GAGVSQSPRYKVTKRGQDVALRCDPISGHVSLYWYRQALGQGPEFLTYFNYEAQQDKSGLPNDRFSAERPEGSISTLTIQRTEQRDSAMYRCASSPRTSGISYEQYFGPGTRLTVT.

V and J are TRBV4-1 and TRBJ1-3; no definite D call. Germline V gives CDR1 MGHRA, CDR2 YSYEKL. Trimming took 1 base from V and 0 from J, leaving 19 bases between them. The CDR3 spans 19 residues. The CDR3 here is CASSQGRPSGDHSGNTIYF. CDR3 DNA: TGCGCCAGCAGCCAAGGGCGACCCAGCGGGGATCACTCTGGAAACACCATATATTTT.

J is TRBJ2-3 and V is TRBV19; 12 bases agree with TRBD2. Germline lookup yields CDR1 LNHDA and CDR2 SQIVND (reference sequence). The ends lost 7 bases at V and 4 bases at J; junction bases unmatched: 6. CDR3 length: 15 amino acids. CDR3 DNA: TGTGCCAGTACCTCGACTAGCGGGAGTGCAGATACGCAGTATTTT. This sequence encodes CASTSTSGSADTQYF.

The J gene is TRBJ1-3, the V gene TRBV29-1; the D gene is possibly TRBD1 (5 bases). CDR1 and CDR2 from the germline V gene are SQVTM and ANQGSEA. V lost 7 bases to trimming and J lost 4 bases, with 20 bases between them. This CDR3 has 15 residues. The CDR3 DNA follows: TGCAGCGGACTGATAGCTACAGGAAGAGGAAACACCATATATTTT. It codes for CSGLIATGRGNTIYF.